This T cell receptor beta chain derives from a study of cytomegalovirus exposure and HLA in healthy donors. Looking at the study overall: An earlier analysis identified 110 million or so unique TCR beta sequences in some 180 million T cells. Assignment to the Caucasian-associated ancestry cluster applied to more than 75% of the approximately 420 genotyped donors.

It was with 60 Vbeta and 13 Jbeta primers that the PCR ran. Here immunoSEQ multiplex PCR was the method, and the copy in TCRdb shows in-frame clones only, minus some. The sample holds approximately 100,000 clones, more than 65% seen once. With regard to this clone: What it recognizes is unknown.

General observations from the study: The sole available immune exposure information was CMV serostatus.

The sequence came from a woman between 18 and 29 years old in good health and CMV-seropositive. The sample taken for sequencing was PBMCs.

The CDR3 region is CASSLWAGVRNEQFF. CDR3 bases: TGTGCCAGCAGCTTATGGGCGGGAGTGAGGAATGAGCAGTTCTTC. This chain joins TRBV7-2 and TRBJ2-1; 7 bases are a match to TRBD2. The V gene end was trimmed by 2 bases and the J gene end by 7 bases; junction bases not matched to a gene: 8. Per germline, CDR1 SGHTA and CDR2 FQGNSA. The CDR3 covers 15 residues.